Listed here are 22 T cell receptor beta chains from one sample, sequenced in a study of CD8 T cells in Susac syndrome. Reverse transcription of roughly 0.45 to 1 ug RNA was carried out with random hexamers. TCRdb recomputed calls from the immunoSEQ multiplex PCR reads with MiXCR, one row per CDR3 protein. In the table there are about 200,000 distinct CDR3 sequences, roughly 94% of which are singletons. The sequenced material came from CD4+ T cells from PBMCs. The source of these receptors is a human donor in good health.

V usage is TRBV29-1 and J usage is TRBJ2-7; D may correspond to TRBD1 or TRBD2 (5 bases each). V lost 7 bases and J 6 bases, leaving 25 bases between the germline ends. The germline V gene encodes CDR1 SQVTM and CDR2 ANQGSEA. The length of the CDR3 is 15 residues. The CDR3 DNA sequence: TGCAGCGCTGCCCCAGGGACCCCCCCCCTGATCGAGCAGTACTTC. Amino acid sequence: CSAAPGTPPLIEQYF.

The genes are TRBV5-6 and TRBJ2-7, with D possibly being TRBD2 (5 bases). CDR1 and CDR2 from the germline V gene are SGHDT and YYEEEE. This CDR3 contains 14 residues. V lost 2 bases and J lost 3, with 12 bases in between. DNA for the CDR3: TGTGCCAGCAGCTTAGGACTCCCGTTCTACGAGCAGTACTTC. This codes for CASSLGLPFYEQYF.

V gene TRBV24-1 combines with J gene TRBJ1-3; D is unresolved. Germline CDR1 KGHDR, CDR2 SFDVKD. CDR3 length equals 15 residues. The germline V and J ends were trimmed by 4 bases and 0 bases, with 9 bases remaining between them. Written as DNA, the CDR3 is TGTGCCACCAGTGACCGGGCCGACTCTGGAAACACCATATATTTT. This encodes CATSDRADSGNTIYF.

The gene calls are TRBV6-2 or TRBV6-3 and TRBJ2-4; 10 bases agree with TRBD2. Per germline, CDR1 MNHEY and CDR2 SVGEGT. The CDR3 consists of 15 residues. V lost 5 bases to trimming and J lost 4 bases; unmatched junction nucleotides: 5. CDR3 coding DNA: TGTGCCAGCAGTCTAGCGGGAGACGGGAAAAACATTCAGTACTTC. It translates to CASSLAGDGKNIQYF.

This clonotype was counted a single time. This rearrangement joins TRBV7-3 to TRBJ2-3; D possibly corresponds to TRBD2 (5 bases). The CDR3 spans 16 residues. Looked up from germline, CDR1 is SGHTA and CDR2 is FQGTGA. The V end lost 1 base, the J end lost 1 base, and 12 bases lay between the germline ends. The DNA of the CDR3 is TGTGCCAGCAGCTTAAGCGGGCCGCTGGGCACAGATACGCAGTATTTT. As protein: CASSLSGPLGTDTQYF.

This chain connects TRBV20-1 to TRBJ2-7; a possible D gene is TRBD2 (5 bases). Trimming pared 3 bases from V and 1 base from J, leaving 16 bases between. The CDR3 is 15 amino acids. From germline, CDR1 is DFQATT and CDR2 SNEGSKA (reference sequence). CDR3 nucleotides: TGCAGTGCTAGTATGCCTCCGCCGGGGTCCTACGAGCAGTACGTC. It is translated as CSASMPPPGSYEQYV.

The CDR3 nucleotides read TGCAGTGCTAGAGATCCGCGGGGGGCTTACGAGCAGTACTTC. Its translation is CSARDPRGAYEQYF. The chain is built from TRBV20-1 and TRBJ2-7; 8 bases match TRBD2. Unmatched junction bases numbered 5, after V lost 0 bases and J lost 4 bases. The V gene's germline CDR1 is DFQATT and CDR2 SNEGSKA (reference sequence). The CDR3 has 14 amino acids.

This clonotype was seen just once. The chain links TRBV20-1 to TRBJ2-7; D is uncertain. Trimming took 7 bases from V and 3 from J, leaving 10 bases between them. This CDR3 contains 11 residues. Germline V CDR1 and CDR2: DFQATT, SNEGSKA (reference sequence). The CDR3 loop reads CSGGLGYEQYF. In DNA, the CDR3 is TGCAGTGGCGGCTTGGGCTACGAGCAGTACTTC.

The chain combines TRBV20-1 with TRBJ2-5; maybe TRBD1 (5 bases). V gave up 6 bases and J gave up 3 bases, with 8 bases separating them. The V gene's germline CDR1 is DFQATT and CDR2 SNEGSKA (reference sequence). This CDR3 comprises 11 residues. This chain's CDR3 is CSAPDKETQYF. CDR3 nucleotide sequence: TGCAGTGCCCCGGACAAAGAGACCCAGTACTTC.

In this sample, this clonotype turned up once. The V and J genes are TRBV29-1 and TRBJ2-1, with TRBD2 matching over 9 bases. Trimming at V came to 6 bases and at J to 7 bases, leaving 10 bases not matched to a gene. CDR1 is SQVTM, CDR2 ANQGSEA, per germline. The CDR3 covers 14 residues. CDR3 nucleotides: TGCAGCGTCGTGACTAGCGGCCAGGGGAATGAGCAGTTCTTC. As protein: CSVVTSGQGNEQFF.

Only one count was recorded for this clonotype. The CDR3 region has the DNA TGTGCCAGCAGTTTATCCCGCCTCTTAAGCTCCTACGAGCAGTACTTC. This encodes CASSLSRLLSSYEQYF. The genes are TRBV27 and TRBJ2-7; no clear D. Trimming stripped 0 bases from V and 0 bases from J, with 12 bases between. The CDR3 runs 16 residues. Germline values: CDR1 MNHEY, CDR2 SMNVEV (reference sequence).

J is TRBJ2-7 and V is TRBV18, with 9 nucleotides matching TRBD1. The CDR3 covers 17 residues. The V gene end was trimmed by 3 bases and the J gene end by 5 bases; junction bases not matched to a gene: 14. CDR1 is KGHSH, CDR2 LQKENI, per germline. The CDR3 sequence is CASSPDYGQGKGDEQYF. The CDR3 coding sequence is TGTGCCAGCTCACCGGATTATGGACAGGGGAAAGGGGACGAGCAGTACTTC.

The chain links TRBV25-1 to TRBJ2-7; 15 bases line up with TRBD2. The CDR3 has 14 residues. V was pared by 10 bases and J by 5 bases, with 6 bases of the junction left unmatched. The germline CDR1 and CDR2 sequences are MGHDK and SYGVNS. The CDR3 DNA sequence: TGTGCCACCCGGACTAGCGGGGGGGCCGACGAGCAGTACTTC. Protein: CATRTSGGADEQYF.

The gene calls are TRBV20-1 and TRBJ2-5; the D gene is possibly TRBD2 (5 bases). Germline assignment: CDR1 DFQATT and CDR2 SNEGSKA (reference sequence). Deletions cut 7 bases from V and 3 bases from J, with 9 bases between. CDR3 size: 11 residues. DNA of the CDR3: TGCAGTGGGGAGTGGGAAGAGACCCAGTACTTC. Its protein is CSGEWEETQYF.

This rearrangement joins TRBV7-2 to TRBJ2-7; no clear D. The CDR3 extends over 13 amino acids. Germline-derived CDR1 and CDR2 are SGHTA and FQGNSA. Trimming removed 1 base from V and 6 bases from J, with 10 bases in between. The CDR3 DNA follows: TGTGCCAGCAGCTTAGGTTTCGGGTCCGAGCAGTACTTC. Residues: CASSLGFGSEQYF.

The chain combines TRBV2 with TRBJ2-5, with TRBD2 identical over 8 bases. The J segment lost 3 bases and the V segment lost 8 bases, leaving 2 bases of the junction unmatched. CDR1 and CDR2 (germline): SNHLY, FYNNEI. The CDR3 consists of 12 residues. For the CDR3, the DNA is TGTGCCAGCGGGACTAGGGAAGAGACCCAGTACTTC. Protein sequence: CASGTREETQYF.

This clonotype was seen once. This rearrangement joins TRBV14 to TRBJ2-7; D is undetermined. This CDR3 is 13 amino acids long. V was cut by 0 bases and J by 6 bases, with 9 bases left in between. Per the germline V gene, CDR1 is SGHDN and CDR2 is FVKESK. DNA for the CDR3: TGTGCCAGCAGCCAAGACGACGTATCCGAGCAGTACTTC. Translated, it gives CASSQDDVSEQYF.

The chain couples TRBV28 to TRBJ2-1, with a tentative D call TRBD1 (6 bases). Between the trimmed V and J ends, which lost 10 bases and 5 bases, there was a span of 12 bases. This CDR3 comprises 12 residues. In germline, CDR1 is MDHEN, CDR2 SYDVKM. The CDR3 DNA reads as TGTGCCATCCGGACAGCCAACAATGAGCAGTTCTTC. It is translated as CAIRTANNEQFF. The whole variable domain, filled in from reference TRBV28 and TRBJ2-1, reads DVKVTQSSRYLVKRTGEKVFLECVQDMDHENMFWYRQDPGLGLRLIYFSYDVKMKEKGDIPEGYSVSREKKERFSLILESASTNQTSMYLCAIRTANNEQFFGPGTRLTVL.

The rearrangement joins TRBV30 to TRBJ1-1; D unresolved. The germline CDR1 and CDR2 sequences are GTSNPN and SVGIG (reference sequence). V was pared by 7 bases and J by 0 bases, with 12 bases between. The CDR3 extends over 13 amino acids. CDR3 amino acids: CALAGNMNTEAFF. The CDR3 region has the DNA TGTGCCTTGGCCGGGAACATGAACACTGAAGCTTTCTTT.

The chain links TRBV4-1 to TRBJ2-6; TRBD1 is a possible D gene (6 bases). V was shortened by 3 bases and J by 0 bases, with 12 bases between the two germline ends. This CDR3 is 17 amino acids long. CDR1 is MGHRA, CDR2 YSYEKL, per germline. This CDR3 is CASSHPGDSSGANVLTF. CDR3 sequence (DNA): TGCGCCAGCAGCCATCCAGGGGATTCCTCTGGGGCCAACGTCCTGACTTTC.

The chain carries TRBV27 and TRBJ2-7; 8 bases line up with TRBD1. Trimming at V came to 5 bases and at J to 0 bases, leaving 6 bases not matched to a gene. Germline loops: CDR1 MNHEY, CDR2 SMNVEV (reference sequence). This CDR3 is built from 15 residues. The CDR3 DNA follows: TGTGCCAGCAGTGTTTCAGGGGGCAACTCCTACGAGCAGTACGTC. It yields the protein CASSVSGGNSYEQYV.

The genes are TRBV25-1 and TRBJ1-1; D gene uncertain. The V gene's germline CDR1 is MGHDK and CDR2 SYGVNS. The CDR3 sequence is 12 residues long. The V end lost 3 bases, the J end lost 1 base, and 3 bases lay between the germline ends. The CDR3 sequence is CASSEPNTEAFF. The CDR3, as DNA: TGTGCCAGCAGTGAGCCGAACACTGAAGCTTTCTTT.